This entry is about one T cell receptor (beta chain). The record originates from a study of blood T cell repertoires in COVID-19. Data came from immunoSEQ multiplex PCR; TCRdb stores just in-frame clones and leaves some out. The table has tens of thousands of clones, around 86% seen once. The TCR comes from a human donor in a cohort sampled during active COVID-19. Sequencing was done on a sample of peripheral blood.

The CDR3 DNA sequence: TGTGCCAGCAGCGTAGCTAATGGGGCCGGCGATGAAGCTTTCTTT. It yields the protein CASSVANGAGDEAFF. V usage is TRBV9 and J usage is TRBJ1-1; D is possibly TRBD1 (5 bases). Trimming pared 0 bases from V and 7 bases from J, leaving 16 bases between. This CDR3 spans 15 amino acids. From germline, CDR1 is SGDLS and CDR2 YYNGEE.